The entry below gives a single T cell receptor beta chain sequence along with its context. Its antigen is as yet unknown. Sample-barcoded 5' priming and a J-beta primer mix drove a second PCR of roughly 7 to 11 cycles. Each cDNA molecule, via a template-switch adaptor with 12 random nucleotides, was tagged. MiXCR was run by TCRdb on the 5' RACE reads, yielding one entry per CDR3 protein. The data show 350,000 to 450,000 distinct CDR3 sequences, more than 45% seen once. Trimming took off 1 base at V and 1 base at J, with 7 bases between the two ends. Germline V gives CDR1 MNHEY, CDR2 SVGEGT. The CDR3 has 14 amino acids. This specimen belongs to a study of blood T cells in healthy people across ages. Broader study findings: Researchers report that TCR beta diversity correlated strongly with naive T cell percentage. Long-lived donors carried more naive CD4+ cells and greater diversity than aged donors.

J is TRBJ2-5 and V is TRBV6-2 or TRBV6-3; a possible D gene is TRBD1 (5 bases). The TCR originated in a man aged 55 to 69 in good health. What was sequenced was blood. The chain's CDR3 is CASSYYQGQETQYF. The CDR3 region has the DNA TGTGCCAGCAGTTACTACCAGGGCCAAGAGACCCAGTACTTC.